This T cell receptor beta chain comes out of a study of cytomegalovirus exposure and HLA in healthy donors (dated by TCRdb to the late 2010s). In the study overall: In an earlier analysis of under 750 of the donors, around 300 Gb of sequence data and 120 million or so unique TCR beta sequences from about 190 million T cells were reported. An early release covering roughly 600 HLA-typed donors comprised 250 to 350 gigabases of sequencing data and roughly 85 million unique TCR sequences. Of the roughly 400 genotyped donors, roughly 76% were placed in the genetic ancestry cluster associated with self-reported Caucasian donors. The study was designed to test whether signatures of past pathogen exposure could be identified by cataloging public T cell receptors. The study profiled the T cell repertoires of hundreds of subjects by immunosequencing and related them to cytomegalovirus serostatus. In addition to the first cohort of several hundred subjects, a separate validation cohort of around 110 different subjects was used. To predict cytomegalovirus infection status, the study brought together high-throughput TCR immunosequencing, statistical association of individual TCRs with disease status, and machine learning. A later analysis re-analyzed previously published TCR beta repertoires from about 600 donors and added high-resolution HLA genotyping to study TCR occurrence patterns. The later analysis used no new phenotypic data to find candidate immune exposures, relying instead on TCR beta sequences and their occurrence across donors. An earlier analysis of nearly 600 of the donors applied high-throughput TCR beta sequencing to assess whether each TCR beta V gene segment acted as functional or pseudogenic. Donor age, sex, ethnicity and CMV serostatus were compiled together with the repertoire data. In a later genetic analysis, genome-wide SNP genotypes for about three fifths of the 666 donors were used, and that subset was treated as a discovery cohort. All discovery cohort repertoires had been generated on a single sequencing platform. HLA typing covered class I and class II loci at four-digit resolution. The number of donors typed differed by locus, with roughly 629-640 for A, B, C, DRB1 and DQB1, around 500 for DQA1, 606 for DPA1, and some 450 for DPB1. Roughly five DR-DQ haplotypes were treated as single units for association and clustering because of strong linkage in the cohort. Among roughly 400 genotyped donors of the cohort, an average of 235,054 unique TCR beta nucleotide sequences were sequenced per donor, around 20% of them non-productive. What the authors observed across the whole study: Correlated functional status among segregating V segments might be attributable to linkage disequilibrium, but an unknown experimental factor could not be ruled out. Only TCR beta chains were sequenced in this cohort, and the absence of alpha or paired-chain data limited detectable features. Because counts were too low, roughly 16 rarely observed V segments, including chromosome 9 orphons, were left out of the earlier analysis of approximately 580 of the donors. Three of the identified cytomegalovirus-associated TCR beta chains were confirmed in vitro to be specific for cytomegalovirus antigens. A later analysis associated about 17,000 TCR beta sequences with specific HLA alleles at a false discovery rate of 0.05. A later analysis reported that several top co-occurrence clusters appeared linked to parvovirus B19, influenza, CMV and Epstein-Barr virus. The only immune exposure information available for the cohort was CMV serostatus. Compared with the 666-donor mean, donors in an Asian-associated ancestry cluster had fewer N-insertions in productive TCRs, according to a later genetic analysis. Compared with equally common non-associated chains, HLA-associated TCR beta chains in a later analysis were more clonally expanded and had lower generation probabilities. Cytomegalovirus status was reported to be diagnosed by the classifier with high specificity and sensitivity in both the original and validation cohorts. In the study, 164 TCR beta chains were listed as associated with cytomegalovirus. An earlier analysis of around 540 of the donors showed that most TCR beta V segments appeared in productive rearrangements either about 87% or about 30% of the time, which broadly matched IMGT annotations. The sequencing pipeline was judged likely to have produced a cluster of highly shared sequence variants as a technical artifact. Because HLA typing was unavailable for some donors at each locus, only the typed subset was used in association tests. In a later genetic analysis, a missense DCLRE1C variant was associated with V-gene and J-gene trimming of TCR beta chains, and the association was replicated in an independent cohort. It was suggested by the authors that the approach could potentially be generalized to other disease states and immunological phenotypes. While some public TCRs were present in many individuals, most TCR sequences turned up only very rarely across donors. Roughly uniform sequencing depth across donors was assumed in presence/absence analyses, although this assumption may not hold. Because the 87-base-pair reads could not distinguish some IMGT-functional V segments, including TRBV6-2 and TRBV6-3, those segments were excluded. In a later analysis, the rate of TCR association differed among HLA loci, with DRB1 alleles having the most associated TCRs and HLA-C alleles having the fewest. When HLA alleles, especially DR and DQ, strongly co-occurred, TCR associations were difficult to assign to individual alleles. A further reported finding was that TCR beta sequences accurately predicted the HLA-A and HLA-B alleles for most subjects in the first cohort. In a later analysis, most CMV-associated TCR beta chains were found to appear HLA-restricted, with HLA associations seemingly driven largely by CMV exposure.

The library relied on the immunoSEQ multiplex PCR assay. The multiplex PCR relied on a mix of 60 forward primers for TCR Vbeta segments and 13 reverse primers for TCR Jbeta segments. The CDR3 region of rearranged TCR beta genes was amplified from genomic DNA by a multiplex PCR assay. The amplified TCR beta libraries were sequenced on the Illumina HiSeq System as 87-base-pair reads. The paper's data handling went like this. In a later analysis, 77 million or so unique TCR beta chains were counted across the roughly 700 repertoires, and around 10 million of these chains were shared by at least two donors. Raw reads were error-corrected and collapsed into unique sequences with a nearest-neighbor algorithm that merged closely related sequences to remove PCR and sequencing errors. V, D and J gene segments were assigned by aligning CDR3 sequences to IMGT reference sequences. For a sequence to be retained, a match of at least six nucleotides to both a V gene segment and a J gene segment was required. A rearrangement was called productive if the CDR3 had no stop codons and remained in frame with V and J, and every other rearrangement was called non-productive. CDR3 was defined by IMGT convention, running from the second conserved V-encoded cysteine to the conserved J-encoded phenylalanine. The earlier analysis of about 640 of the donors excluded any sequence lacking an unambiguous match to a single V gene segment. In an earlier analysis of approximately 560 of the donors, a V segment was called functional when productive rearrangements were above 56.7%, and segregating when the standard deviation between donors exceeded 5%. A statistical classification framework was built for diagnosing cytomegalovirus status from the catalog of TCR beta chain sequences. V and J gene assignment, in a later analysis, came from comparing TCR nucleotide sequences with IMGT/GENE-DB human TR gene sequences. The TCRdist pipeline was used in a later analysis to assign CDR3 sequences and most-parsimonious VDJ recombination scenarios. In a later analysis, every TCR beta chain was defined by the combination of its CDR3 amino acid sequence and its V-gene family, and reads without a unique V-gene family were dropped. In a later analysis, around 600 highly shared, low-generation-probability nucleotide sequences were removed to address suspected cross-contamination and a sequencing artifact. In a later analysis, a clonal expansion index was calculated for each public chain from normalized within-repertoire ranks of inferred template counts. A later analysis computed generation probabilities with a VDJ recombination model fitted to out-of-frame rearrangements, and checked the results against IGoR. In a later analysis, TCR-TCR, TCR-HLA and TCR-CMV co-occurrence was scored with hypergeometric tests, and a repertoire-size bias correction was applied to TCR pairs. A later analysis estimated false discovery rates by permuting HLA or CMV assignments 20 times. In a later analysis, co-occurring TCRs were grouped with DBSCAN, and TCRdist sequence similarity was added when clustering was performed within HLA-allele-positive subsets. Co-occurrence clustering excluded repertoires with fewer than 30,000 or more than 120,000 public chains, plus five with anomalous nucleotide sharing. The source is immuneACCESS, and TCRdb retained only in-frame sequences with V and J called. Part of the clones is not carried over; for the studies checked, unresolved V genes explain less than half of this, and the remainder is unexplained. The DNA was the basis for D and trimming; V, J and clone size are from that table. Here the sample has 100,000 or so clones; 75% to 85% occur a single time. The biggest ten clones account for about 1.9% of the sample.

In total, about 650 healthy bone marrow donors made up the cohort. All cohort members were sampled while nominally healthy, although unrecorded immune exposures were likely present. The donor tested CMV seronegative and was one of the 352 seronegative cohort members. A peripheral blood sample was collected from each donor, and TCR beta sequencing was performed on peripheral blood mononuclear cells. The Qiagen DNeasy Blood Extraction Kit was used to extract genomic DNA from the blood cell samples. Its CDR3 holds 14 amino acids, cysteine through phenylalanine. Only the CDR3 region is kept as DNA, spanning 42 bases read in frame from base 1. The germline V end is reduced by 9 bases and the J end by 7 bases; junction bases left unmatched: 12. The germline V gene provides CDR1 MNHNS and CDR2 SASEGT. This clone was detected a few times. This receptor's antigen is unknown. Base qualities are missing; no much larger clone stands one base away.

Sequencing was carried out using PBMCs. This clonotype originated in a man aged 30 to 39 in good health and CMV-seronegative. Rearrangement joined TRBV6-1 to TRBJ1-5; 7 central bases correspond to TRBD1. CDR3 reads: CASGADRALQPQHF. Read as DNA, the sequence is TGTGCCAGTGGAGCCGACAGGGCGCTACAGCCCCAGCATTTT.